The rows below give T cell receptor beta chains drawn from one sample of a study of shared clonotypes between healthy human individuals. Method: immunoSEQ multiplex PCR; TCRdb's copy keeps in-frame clones and lacks some. The sample lists nearly 1 million clones, approximately 76% occurring once. Sequenced sample: memory CD4+ T cells sorted from blood. The receptor set was obtained from a man younger than 35 in good health. Both conserved end residues are part of each CDR3. Each record gives: V gene, D gene, J gene, clone size, CDR3 DNA, CDR3 protein. A D gene is named only where the DNA matches it firmly. Rows give clone size only sometimes, using once, few, many, or a class for an expanded clone.

TRBV5-1,-,TRBJ1-6,-,TGCGCCAGCAGCTCATCCTCGGGACAAGATAATTCACCCCTCCACTTT,CASSSSSGQDNSPLHF
TRBV30,-,TRBJ1-1,few,TGTGCCTGGAGTCCGTATATGGGAGAAGCTTTCTTT,CAWSPYMGEAFF
TRBV5-1,TRBD2,TRBJ2-5,few,TGCGCCAGCAGCTCCCCTGGGGGGGTTCCCGGGGAGACCCAGTACTTC,CASSSPGGVPGETQYF
TRBV5-1,-,TRBJ2-6,-,TGCGCCAGCAGCTTGGCCGTCTCTGGGGCCAACGTCCTGACTTTC,CASSLAVSGANVLTF
TRBV29-1,-,TRBJ1-4,few,TGCAGCGTTTCCACAAGTCAGGGTGGCGAAAAACTGTTTTTT,CSVSTSQGGEKLFF
TRBV7-2,TRBD1,TRBJ1-4,-,TGTGCCAGCAGCTTATCCCCCCAGGGGGCGAATGAAAAACTGTTTTTT,CASSLSPQGANEKLFF
TRBV7-9,-,TRBJ1-1,-,TGTGCCAGCAGCTTAGCGCTGGGGGGAAGGGGGAACACTGAAGCTTTCTTT,CASSLALGGRGNTEAFF
TRBV5-6,TRBD1,TRBJ2-3,-,TGTGCCAGCAGCTCGGCCCCGACAGGGGTAGGAGATACGCAGTATTTT,CASSSAPTGVGDTQYF
TRBV18,-,TRBJ1-2,-,TGTGCCAGCTCACCACCGGCCAGGGGATATGGCTACACCTTC,CASSPPARGYGYTF
TRBV20-1,-,TRBJ2-7,-,TGCAGTGCTAGAGATGGGGCCGAGCAGTACTTC,CSARDGAEQYF
TRBV2,TRBD1,TRBJ1-2,few,TGTGCCAGCAGTCAGGGACAGGGAAACTATGGCTACACCTTC,CASSQGQGNYGYTF
TRBV19,TRBD1,TRBJ1-2,-,TGTGCCAGTAGGATTACAGGGGAAGGGGTTGGCTACACCTTC,CASRITGEGVGYTF
TRBV6-5,TRBD1,TRBJ1-1,-,TGTGCCAGCAGTTCTAGGACAGGCATCGAAGCTTTCTTT,CASSSRTGIEAFF
TRBV7-9,-,TRBJ2-4,-,TGTGCCAGCAGCTCACCAGGGAGCCAAGGGAACATTCAGTACTTC,CASSSPGSQGNIQYF
TRBV5-4,-,TRBJ2-5,-,TGTGCCAGCAGCTTCCCGGGTAGAGGAGAGACCCAGTACTTC,CASSFPGRGETQYF
TRBV28,-,TRBJ1-5,-,TGTGCCAGCAGTCCGCCCCCGGGGGTTGGCAATCAGCCCCAGCATTTT,CASSPPPGVGNQPQHF
TRBV19,-,TRBJ1-5,-,TGTGCCAGTAGTATAACAGGGAGCAATCAGCCCCAGCATTTT,CASSITGSNQPQHF
TRBV7-2,-,TRBJ2-1,-,TGTGCCAGCAGCACGGGCGGGACTCGGGATGAGCAGTTCTTC,CASSTGGTRDEQFF
TRBV27,-,TRBJ2-5,-,TGTGCCAGCAGTTTAAGTTACCAAGAGACCCAGTACTTC,CASSLSYQETQYF
TRBV7-2,TRBD1,TRBJ1-6,-,TGTGCCAGCAGCTCGGGACAGGGTTTCTCCTATAATTCACCCCTCCACTTT,CASSSGQGFSYNSPLHF
TRBV19,TRBD2,TRBJ2-5,-,TGTGCCAGTAGTATAACCGCTAGCGGCCAAGAGACCCAGTACTTC,CASSITASGQETQYF
TRBV28,-,TRBJ1-1,few,TGTGCCAGCAGTTTGCTGAACACTGAAGCTTTCTTT,CASSLLNTEAFF
TRBV9,TRBD1,TRBJ2-3,-,TGTGCCAGCAGCCCATCGACATGGGGACAGGGCACAGATACGCAGTATTTT,CASSPSTWGQGTDTQYF
TRBV15,TRBD1,TRBJ2-6,once,TGTGCCACCAGCAGAGTGAGTCGTGGACAGGCCGTCTCTGGGGCCAACGTCCTGACTTTC,CATSRVSRGQAVSGANVLTF
TRBV28,-,TRBJ1-4,few,TGTGCCAGCAGTTCGCCCGGGGGCCGGGGTGAAAAACTGTTTTTT,CASSSPGGRGEKLFF
TRBV6-5,TRBD1,TRBJ1-2,few,TGTGCCAGCAGTTGGGGACAGTACTATGGCTACACCTTC,CASSWGQYYGYTF
TRBV2,-,TRBJ1-5,-,TGTGCCAGCAGCGATGGCAATCAGCCCCAGCATTTT,CASSDGNQPQHF
TRBV6-5,TRBD1,TRBJ1-1,-,TGTGCCAGCAGGGGACAGGTTTGGATGGAAGCTTTCTTT,CASRGQVWMEAFF
TRBV4-3,-,TRBJ2-3,-,TGCGCCAGCAGCCAAGGAGCGGCAGGGAGTACAGATACGCAGTATTTT,CASSQGAAGSTDTQYF